The T cell receptor beta chain described here comes from a study of blood T cells in healthy people across ages. Study summary: The template switching approach captured approximately one barcoded beta molecule for every two T cells.

As regards this clonotype: It is unclear where the CDR3 begins or ends on the DNA, so no DNA is shown, and the CDR3 is as TCRdb lists it.

Germline V lookup: CDR1 LGHDT, CDR2 YNNKEL (reference sequence). The CDR3 is 21 amino acids long, termini counted. A J-beta primer mix and a sample-barcoded 5' primer were used in a second PCR of about 6 to 12 cycles. MiXCR, run by TCRdb on the 5' RACE reads, gives a single entry per CDR3 protein. The sample lists roughly 1,700,000 distinct CDR3 sequences; over 25% were seen once. This receptor was obtained from a woman in her thirties in good health. The chain links TRBV3-1 to TRBJ2-1; the D segment call TRBD2 is taken from the table without a DNA check. The material sequenced was blood. CDR3 sequence reads: CASSIYLCSGVEAFSYNEQFF.